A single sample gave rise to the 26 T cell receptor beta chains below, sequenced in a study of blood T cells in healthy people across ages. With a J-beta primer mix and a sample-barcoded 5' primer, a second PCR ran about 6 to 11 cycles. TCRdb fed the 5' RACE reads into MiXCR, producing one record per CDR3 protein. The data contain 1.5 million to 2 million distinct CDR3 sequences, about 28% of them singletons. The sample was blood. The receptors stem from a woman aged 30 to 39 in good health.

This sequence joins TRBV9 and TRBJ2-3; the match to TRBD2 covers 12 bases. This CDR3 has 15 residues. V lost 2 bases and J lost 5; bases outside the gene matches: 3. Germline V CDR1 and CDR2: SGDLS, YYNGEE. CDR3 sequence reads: CASSVQLAGGDTQYF. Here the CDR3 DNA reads TGTGCCAGCAGCGTCCAACTAGCGGGGGGAGATACGCAGTATTTT.

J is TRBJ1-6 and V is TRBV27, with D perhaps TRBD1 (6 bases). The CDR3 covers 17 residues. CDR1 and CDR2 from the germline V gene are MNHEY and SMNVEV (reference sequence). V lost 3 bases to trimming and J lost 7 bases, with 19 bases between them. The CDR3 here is CASSLERGHKGNSPLHF. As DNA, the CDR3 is TGTGCCAGCAGTTTGGAAAGGGGACATAAGGGGAATTCACCCCTCCACTTT.

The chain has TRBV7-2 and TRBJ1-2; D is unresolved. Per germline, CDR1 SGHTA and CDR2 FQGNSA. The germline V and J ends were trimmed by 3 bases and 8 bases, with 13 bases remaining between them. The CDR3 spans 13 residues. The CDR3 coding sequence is TGTGCCAGCAGCTTCGCCATGCGCCAGGGCTACACCTTC. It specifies CASSFAMRQGYTF.

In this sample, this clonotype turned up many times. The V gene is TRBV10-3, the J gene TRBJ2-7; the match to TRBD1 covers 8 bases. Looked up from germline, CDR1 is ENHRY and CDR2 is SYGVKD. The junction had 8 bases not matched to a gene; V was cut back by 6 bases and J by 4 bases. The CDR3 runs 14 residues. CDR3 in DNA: TGTGCCATCAGACGACAGGGGTCACAATACGAGCAGTACTTC. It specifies CAIRRQGSQYEQYF.

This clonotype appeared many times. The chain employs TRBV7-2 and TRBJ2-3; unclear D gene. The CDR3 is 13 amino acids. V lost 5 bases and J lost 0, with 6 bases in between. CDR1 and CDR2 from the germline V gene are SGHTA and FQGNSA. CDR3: CASSDQSTDTQYF. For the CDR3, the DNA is TGTGCCAGCAGCGACCAGAGCACAGATACGCAGTATTTT. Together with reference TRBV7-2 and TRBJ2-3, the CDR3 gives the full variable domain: GAGVSQSPSNKVTEKGKDVELRCDPISGHTALYWYRQSLGQGLEFLIYFQGNSAPDKSGLPSDRFSAERTGGSVSTLTIQRTQQEDSAVYLCASSDQSTDTQYFGPGTRLTVL.

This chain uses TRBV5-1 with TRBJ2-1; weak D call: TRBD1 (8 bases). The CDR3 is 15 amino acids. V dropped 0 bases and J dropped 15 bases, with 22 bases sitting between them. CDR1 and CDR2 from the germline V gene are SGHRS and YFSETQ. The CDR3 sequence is CASSLAYVQGGIVFF. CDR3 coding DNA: TGCGCCAGCAGCTTGGCCTATGTACAGGGGGGGATAGTGTTCTTC.

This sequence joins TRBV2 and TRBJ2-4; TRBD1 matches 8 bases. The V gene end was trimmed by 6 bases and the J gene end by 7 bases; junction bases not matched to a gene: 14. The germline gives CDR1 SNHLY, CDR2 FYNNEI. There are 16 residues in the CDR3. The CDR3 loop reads CASSRDRGQGRNIQYF. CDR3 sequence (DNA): TGTGCCAGCAGCAGAGACAGGGGTCAAGGGAGGAACATTCAGTACTTC.

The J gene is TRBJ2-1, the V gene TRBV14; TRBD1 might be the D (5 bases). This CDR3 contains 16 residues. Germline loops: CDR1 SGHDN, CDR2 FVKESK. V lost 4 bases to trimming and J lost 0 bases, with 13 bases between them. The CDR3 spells CASSRTTASSYNEQFF. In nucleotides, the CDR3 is TGTGCCAGCAGCCGAACGACAGCTAGCTCCTACAATGAGCAGTTCTTC. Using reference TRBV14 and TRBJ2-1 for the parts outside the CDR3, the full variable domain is EAGVTQFPSHSVIEKGQTVTLRCDPISGHDNLYWYRRVMGKEIKFLLHFVKESKQDESGMPNNRFLAERTGGTYSTLKVQPAELEDSGVYFCASSRTTASSYNEQFFGPGTRLTVL.

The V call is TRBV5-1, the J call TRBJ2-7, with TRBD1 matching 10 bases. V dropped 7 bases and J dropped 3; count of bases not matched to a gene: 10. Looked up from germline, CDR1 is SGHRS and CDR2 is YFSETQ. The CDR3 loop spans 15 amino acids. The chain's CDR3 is CASATGTGDNYEQYF. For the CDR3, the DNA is TGCGCCAGCGCTACAGGGACAGGGGATAACTACGAGCAGTACTTC.

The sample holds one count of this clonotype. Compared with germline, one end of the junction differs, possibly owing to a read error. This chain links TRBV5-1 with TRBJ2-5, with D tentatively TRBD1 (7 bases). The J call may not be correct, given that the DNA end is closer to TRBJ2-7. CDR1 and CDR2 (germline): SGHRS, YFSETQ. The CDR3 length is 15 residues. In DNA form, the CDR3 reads TGCGTCAGCAGCTTGGAGGGACAGCGATCGGTCGAGCAGTACTTC. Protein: CVSSLEGQRSVEQYF.

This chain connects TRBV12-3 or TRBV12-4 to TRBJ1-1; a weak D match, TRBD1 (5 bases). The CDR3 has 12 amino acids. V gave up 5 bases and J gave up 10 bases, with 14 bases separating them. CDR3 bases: TGTGCCAGCAGTCAGGGCGGGCCCGGAGCTTTCTTT. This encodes CASSQGGPGAFF.

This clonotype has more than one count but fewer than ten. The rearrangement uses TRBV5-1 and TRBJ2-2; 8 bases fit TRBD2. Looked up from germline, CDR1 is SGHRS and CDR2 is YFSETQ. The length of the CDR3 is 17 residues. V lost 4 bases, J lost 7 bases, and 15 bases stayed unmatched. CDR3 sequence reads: CASSLGLAPPVDGELFF. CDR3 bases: TGCGCCAGCAGCCTCGGACTAGCCCCCCCGGTGGACGGGGAGCTGTTTTTT.

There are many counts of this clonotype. In DNA, the CDR3 is TGCGCCAGCAGCTTGGAGGGGCAGGGCAGTGGGGAGACCCAGTACTTC. It translates to CASSLEGQGSGETQYF. The rearrangement uses TRBV5-1 and TRBJ2-5, with a weak D call TRBD1 (5 bases). Per germline, CDR1 SGHRS and CDR2 YFSETQ. The CDR3 totals 16 residues. V lost 0 bases, J lost 5 bases, and 17 bases lay in between.

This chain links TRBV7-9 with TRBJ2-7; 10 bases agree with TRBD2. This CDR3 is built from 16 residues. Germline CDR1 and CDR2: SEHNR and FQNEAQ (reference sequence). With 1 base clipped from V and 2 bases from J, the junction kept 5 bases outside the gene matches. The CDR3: CASSLVSAGGPYEQYF. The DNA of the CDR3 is TGTGCCAGCAGCTTAGTCTCAGCGGGAGGGCCCTACGAGCAGTACTTC.

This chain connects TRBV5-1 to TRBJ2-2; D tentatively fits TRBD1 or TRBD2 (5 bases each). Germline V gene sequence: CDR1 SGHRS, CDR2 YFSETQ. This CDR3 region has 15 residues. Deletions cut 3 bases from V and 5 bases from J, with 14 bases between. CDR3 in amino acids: CASSSGTITTGELFF. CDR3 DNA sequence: TGCGCCAGCAGCTCCGGGACCATAACTACCGGGGAGCTGTTTTTT.

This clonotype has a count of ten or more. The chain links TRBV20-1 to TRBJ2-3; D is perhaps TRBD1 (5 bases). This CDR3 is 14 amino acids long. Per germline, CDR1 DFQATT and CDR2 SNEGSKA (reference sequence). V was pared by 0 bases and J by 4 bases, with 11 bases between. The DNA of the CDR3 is TGCAGTGCTAGAGAACCACCGACAGCAGATACGCAGTATTTT. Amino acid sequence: CSAREPPTADTQYF.

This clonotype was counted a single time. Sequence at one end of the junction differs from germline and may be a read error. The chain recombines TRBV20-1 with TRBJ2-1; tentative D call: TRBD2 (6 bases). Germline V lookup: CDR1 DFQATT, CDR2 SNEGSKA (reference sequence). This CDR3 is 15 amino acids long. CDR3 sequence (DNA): TGCAGTGCTAGAGGGGACTTAAGCTCCTACGATGAGCAGTTCTTC. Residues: CSARGDLSSYDEQFF.

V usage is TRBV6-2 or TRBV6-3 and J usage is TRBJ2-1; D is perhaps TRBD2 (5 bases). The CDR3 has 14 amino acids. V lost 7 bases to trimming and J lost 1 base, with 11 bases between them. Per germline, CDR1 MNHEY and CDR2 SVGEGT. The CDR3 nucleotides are TGTGCCAGCACGGCCAGGAGGTCCTACAATGAGCAGTTCTTC. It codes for CASTARRSYNEQFF.

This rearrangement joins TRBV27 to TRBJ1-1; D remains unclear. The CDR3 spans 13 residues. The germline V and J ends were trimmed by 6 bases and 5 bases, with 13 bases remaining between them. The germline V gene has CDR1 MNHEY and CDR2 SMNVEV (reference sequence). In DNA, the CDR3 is TGTGCCAGCAGCCTAAGGGAAAGAACTGAAGCTTTCTTT. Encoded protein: CASSLRERTEAFF.

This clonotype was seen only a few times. This chain's CDR3 is CASANSLLSQETQYF. CDR3 nucleotide sequence: TGTGCTAGTGCCAACAGTTTACTTTCCCAAGAGACCCAGTACTTC. The rearrangement uses TRBV12-5 and TRBJ2-5; D is undetermined. The ends were cut back, 7 bases at V and 1 base at J, with 16 bases in the middle. Germline V gene data show CDR1 as LGHNT and CDR2 as FRNRAP. The CDR3 has 15 amino acids.

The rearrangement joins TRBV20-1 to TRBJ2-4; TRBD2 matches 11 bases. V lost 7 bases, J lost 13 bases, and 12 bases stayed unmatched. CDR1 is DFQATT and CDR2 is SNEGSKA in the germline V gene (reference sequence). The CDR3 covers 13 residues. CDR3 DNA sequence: TGCAGTGTCTCGACTAGCGGGAAGAGGGAGCAGTACTTC. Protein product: CSVSTSGKREQYF.

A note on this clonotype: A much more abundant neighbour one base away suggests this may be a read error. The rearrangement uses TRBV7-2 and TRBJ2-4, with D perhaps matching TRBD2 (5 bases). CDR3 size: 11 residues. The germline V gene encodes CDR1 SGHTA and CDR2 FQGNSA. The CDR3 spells CAGSGGNIQYF. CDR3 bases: TGTGCCGGCAGCGGTGGGAACATTCAGTACTTC.

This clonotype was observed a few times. The CDR3 loop reads CASSLSRTDVEAFF. Here the CDR3 DNA reads TGTGCCAGCTCACTGAGCAGGACCGACGTTGAAGCTTTCTTT. The gene calls are TRBV18 and TRBJ1-1; D uncertain. The germline V and J ends were trimmed by 4 bases and 7 bases, with 16 bases remaining between them. The CDR3 extends over 14 amino acids. From germline, CDR1 is KGHSH and CDR2 LQKENI.

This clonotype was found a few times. In DNA, the CDR3 is TGTGCCAGCAGCTTATCGGACCGCTACACCTTC. Translating gives CASSLSDRYTF. V is TRBV7-9 and J is TRBJ1-2; D remains ambiguous. Germline CDR1 and CDR2: SEHNR and FQNEAQ (reference sequence). Trimming took off 2 bases at V and 9 bases at J, with 7 bases between the two ends. The CDR3 loop spans 11 amino acids.

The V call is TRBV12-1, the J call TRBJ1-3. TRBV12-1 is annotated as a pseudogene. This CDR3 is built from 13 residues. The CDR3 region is CASSRQFGNTIYF. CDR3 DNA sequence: TGTGCCAGCAGCCGACAATTTGGAAACACCATATATTTT.

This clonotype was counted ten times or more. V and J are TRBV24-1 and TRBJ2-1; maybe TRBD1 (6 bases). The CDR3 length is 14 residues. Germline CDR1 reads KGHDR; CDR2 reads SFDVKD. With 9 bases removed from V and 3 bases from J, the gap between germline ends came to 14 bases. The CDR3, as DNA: TGTGCCACCCGAGGGGGTCAGGACTACAATGAGCAGTTCTTC. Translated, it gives CATRGGQDYNEQFF.